A selection of T cell receptor beta chains follows, all from one sample in a study of cytomegalovirus exposure and HLA in healthy donors. Sequencing was performed with immunoSEQ multiplex PCR; in TCRdb, only in-frame clones are kept and a portion is missing. The sample holds under 150,000 clones; about two thirds are singletons and the top ten take around 4.7%. Sequenced input: PBMCs. These receptors were taken from a man between 60 and 70 years old in good health and CMV-seronegative. CDR3s include the opening cysteine and the closing phenylalanine or tryptophan. Each record gives: V gene, clone size, D gene, J gene, CDR3 DNA, CDR3 protein. D genes are given only for firm matches. Rows give clone size only sometimes, using once, few, many, or a class for an expanded clone.

>TRBV7-9|.|.|TRBJ2-5
TGTGCCAGCAGCGTCCCGATGGGCGCTTGGGAGACCCAGTACTTC
CASSVPMGAWETQYF
>TRBV4-2|.|TRBD2|TRBJ2-7
TGTGCCAGCAGTCGGGGGGACGGGACCACCTACGAGCAGTACTTC
CASSRGDGTTYEQYF
>TRBV27|.|TRBD2|TRBJ2-7
TGTGCCAGCAGGCGGACTAGCGGCTACGAGCAGTACTTC
CASRRTSGYEQYF
>TRBV6-1|.|.|TRBJ2-5
TGTGCCAGCAGTGAAGCTTTGACTCTAATGGAAGAGACCCAGTACTTC
CASSEALTLMEETQYF
>TRBV6-1|few|TRBD2|TRBJ2-7
TGTGCCAGCAGTGAAAGCGGGAGGGCTTATTACGAGCAGTACTTC
CASSESGRAYYEQYF
>TRBV6-6|.|.|TRBJ2-4
TGTGCCAGCAGTCCGTCGAACATTCAGTACTTC
CASSPSNIQYF
>TRBV29-1|few|.|TRBJ1-2
TGCAGCGTTGAAGAAGGGGGACACTTC
CSVEEGGHF
>TRBV25-1|.|.|TRBJ2-7
TGTGCCAGCAGTGGAGAGCGGACTAACTCCTACGAGCAGTACTTC
CASSGERTNSYEQYF
>TRBV4-1|.|TRBD1|TRBJ2-2
TGCGCCAGCAGCCAAGACAGGGACAGCGCGAACACCGGGGAGCTGTTTTTT
CASSQDRDSANTGELFF
>TRBV29-1|.|TRBD1|TRBJ2-7
TGCAGCGTAGGGACAGGGGAAACCTACGAGCAGTACTTC
CSVGTGETYEQYF
>TRBV11-3|.|TRBD2|TRBJ2-7
TGTGCCAGCGGAACTAGCGGGTCCTACGAGCAGTACTTC
CASGTSGSYEQYF
>TRBV6-6|.|TRBD1|TRBJ1-1
TGTGCCAGCAGTCCCGGACAGGGAACAATGAACACTGAAGCTTTCTTT
CASSPGQGTMNTEAFF
>TRBV9|few|TRBD2|TRBJ2-1
TGTGCCAGCAGCGTAATGGTACTAGCGGGAGACAACAATGAGCAGTTCTTC
CASSVMVLAGDNNEQFF
>TRBV6-5|.|TRBD1|TRBJ1-4
TGTGCCAGCAGACCCGAACTCGGGACAGGGGACAAACTGTTTTTT
CASRPELGTGDKLFF
>TRBV25-1|.|TRBD2|TRBJ2-7
TGTGCCAGCAGTGGCCTAGCGGGGTACGAGCAGTACTTC
CASSGLAGYEQYF
>TRBV5-6|.|.|TRBJ2-1
TGTGCCAGCAGCAAGACTAGAGATAGTGAGCAGTTCTTC
CASSKTRDSEQFF
>TRBV28|.|.|TRBJ2-5
TGTGCCAGCAGTCGTCTGGAGACCCAGTACTTC
CASSRLETQYF
>TRBV19|.|TRBD2|TRBJ2-7
TGTGCCAGTAGTGCACTAGCGGGAACCTTCGGCGAGCAGTACTTC
CASSALAGTFGEQYF
>TRBV5-1|few|.|TRBJ1-1
TGCGCCAGCAGCTTGGGTCCAGGGCAGAACACTGAAGCTTTCTTT
CASSLGPGQNTEAFF
>TRBV25-1|.|TRBD2|TRBJ2-1
TGTGCCAGCAGTGAGAATAGCGGGAGCTCCTACAATGAGCAGTTCTTC
CASSENSGSSYNEQFF
>TRBV11-3|.|.|TRBJ1-3
TGTGCCAGCAGCCAGGGGACTGGAAACACCATATATTTT
CASSQGTGNTIYF
>TRBV9|.|.|TRBJ1-4
TGTGCCAGCAGCGTTGACTTGGAAAAACTGTTTTTT
CASSVDLEKLFF
>TRBV11-2|.|.|TRBJ1-1
TGTGCCAGCACCTTTGACAGAGAAGCTTTCTTT
CASTFDREAFF
>TRBV7-8|.|.|TRBJ1-5
TGTGCCAGCAGCTTAGCCTTCCTTCAGCCCCAGCATTTT
CASSLAFLQPQHF
>TRBV7-2|.|.|TRBJ2-1
TGTGCCAGCAGCTCACTTCGGGGCGGGACCGCGTATGAGCAGTTCTTC
CASSSLRGGTAYEQFF
>TRBV6-5|.|.|TRBJ2-1
TGTGCCAGCAGTTCTTTATACAATGAGCAGTTCTTC
CASSSLYNEQFF
>TRBV7-6|few|TRBD1|TRBJ1-2
TGTGCCAGCAGCTTAGTTCCCGGACAGGACTATGGCTACACCTTC
CASSLVPGQDYGYTF
>TRBV5-1|.|.|TRBJ2-2
TGCGCCAGCAGCTTCTATCGGAGTAAGAACACCGGGGAGCTGTTTTTT
CASSFYRSKNTGELFF
>TRBV7-8|.|.|TRBJ2-7
TGTGCCAGCAGCTTAGCGGTACGGGAGCAGTACTTC
CASSLAVREQYF
>TRBV19|.|.|TRBJ1-5
TGTGCCAGGCACGGGAGGGTAGAAGGCAATCAGCCCCAGCATTTT
CARHGRVEGNQPQHF
>TRBV4-1|.|TRBD2|TRBJ2-5
TGCGCCAGCAGCCAAGAAGGGCCGTCCGGAGAAGGGGAGGGCCAAGAGACCCAGTACTTC
CASSQEGPSGEGEGQETQYF
>TRBV5-1|.|TRBD1|TRBJ1-4
TGCGCCAGCAGCTTGGGGGGACAGGGGCACGAAAAACTGTTTTTT
CASSLGGQGHEKLFF
>TRBV2|.|.|TRBJ1-1
TGTGCCAGCAGCGGCGGACATACTATGAACACTGAAGCTTTCTTT
CASSGGHTMNTEAFF
>TRBV29-1|few|TRBD1|TRBJ2-7
TGCAGCGCCCAAGGGGGACAGGGTAACTACGAGCAGTACTTC
CSAQGGQGNYEQYF
>TRBV7-9|.|.|TRBJ2-1
TGTGCCAGCAGCCTCACGACGAGGGAAGACGAGCAGTTCTTC
CASSLTTREDEQFF
>TRBV2|.|TRBD2|TRBJ2-5
TGTGCCAGCAGTGAAGGGACTAGCGGGGAGACCCAGTACTTC
CASSEGTSGETQYF
>TRBV5-1|.|.|TRBJ2-1
TGCGCCAGCAGCGCGGGTAGCGGAAACGACTACAATGAGCAGTTCTTC
CASSAGSGNDYNEQFF
>TRBV28|.|.|TRBJ1-1
TGTGCCAGCAGTCCCACCGGCAGGGGCACTGAAGCTTTCTTT
CASSPTGRGTEAFF
>TRBV18|.|.|TRBJ1-2
TGTGCCAGCTCACCACAGGGGCTGAACTATGGCTACACCTTC
CASSPQGLNYGYTF
>TRBV5-4|.|TRBD1|TRBJ2-3
TGTGCCAGCAGCTCCTCCAGACAGGGACGCACAGATACGCAGTATTTT
CASSSSRQGRTDTQYF
>TRBV19|.|.|TRBJ1-4
TGTGCCAGTAGTTTACAGGTTGTTAATGAAAAACTGTTTTTT
CASSLQVVNEKLFF
>TRBV10-3|.|TRBD1|TRBJ2-5
TGTGCCGCGACGGAGGACAGGGAACTAGAGACCCAGTACTTC
CAATEDRELETQYF
>TRBV5-1|.|.|TRBJ2-7
TGCGCCAGCAGCTCCAAACGGGAGTCCTACGAGCAGTACTTC
CASSSKRESYEQYF
>TRBV28|.|TRBD1|TRBJ2-1
TGTGCCAGCAGTTTGTTGGCAGGGGGCCTGGGTGAGCAGTTCTTC
CASSLLAGGLGEQFF
>TRBV5-6|few|.|TRBJ1-6
TGTGCCAGCAGCTTCCGCAGTCCAAATTCACCCCTCCACTTT
CASSFRSPNSPLHF
>TRBV14|.|.|TRBJ1-1
TGTGCCAGCAGCCAATTCAAGGGACTGGGAAGCCCTGAAGCTTTCTTT
CASSQFKGLGSPEAFF
>TRBV11-2|once|TRBD1|TRBJ2-6
TGTGCCAGCAGCTCCTCAGGGGGTGGGGCCAACGTCCTGACTTTC
CASSSSGGGANVLTF
>TRBV28|.|TRBD2|TRBJ2-1
TGTGCCAGCAGTTTACAACGGGTAGCGGGGGTAGAGCAGTTCTTC
CASSLQRVAGVEQFF
>TRBV7-6|.|.|TRBJ2-1
TGTGCCAGCAGCTTAGTAGAGTCTTTGAACAATGAGCAGTTCTTC
CASSLVESLNNEQFF
>TRBV10-3|few|.|TRBJ2-2
TGTGCCATCAGCCTGGCCACCGGGGAGCTGTTTTTT
CAISLATGELFF
>TRBV18|.|TRBD2|TRBJ2-5
TGTGCCAGCTCACCACCGGGACTAGCGGGAGGGGAGACCCAGTACTTC
CASSPPGLAGGETQYF
>TRBV14|few|.|TRBJ2-3
TGTGCCAGCAGCCTCCTAGGAGGCGGACTAACCACAGATACGCAGTATTTT
CASSLLGGGLTTDTQYF